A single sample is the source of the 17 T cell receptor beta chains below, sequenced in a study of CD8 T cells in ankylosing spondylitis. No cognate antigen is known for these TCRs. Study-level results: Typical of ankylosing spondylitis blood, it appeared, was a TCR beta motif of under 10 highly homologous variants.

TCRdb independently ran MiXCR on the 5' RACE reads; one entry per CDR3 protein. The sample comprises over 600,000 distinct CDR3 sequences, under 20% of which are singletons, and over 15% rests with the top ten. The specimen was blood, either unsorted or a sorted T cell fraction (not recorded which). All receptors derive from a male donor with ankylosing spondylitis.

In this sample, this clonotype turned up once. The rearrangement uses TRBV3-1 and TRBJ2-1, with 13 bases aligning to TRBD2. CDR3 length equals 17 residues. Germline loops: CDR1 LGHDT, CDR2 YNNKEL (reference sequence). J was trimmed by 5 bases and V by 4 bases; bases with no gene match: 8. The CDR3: CASSRKPLAGGDNEQFF. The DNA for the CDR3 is TGTGCCAGCAGCCGAAAACCACTAGCGGGAGGGGACAATGAGCAGTTCTTC.

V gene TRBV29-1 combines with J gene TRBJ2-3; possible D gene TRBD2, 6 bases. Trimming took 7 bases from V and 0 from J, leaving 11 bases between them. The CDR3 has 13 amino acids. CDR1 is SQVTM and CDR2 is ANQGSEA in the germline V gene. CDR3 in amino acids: CSAVGLSTDTQYF. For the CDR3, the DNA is TGCAGCGCCGTAGGACTAAGCACAGATACGCAGTATTTT.

CDR3 sequence (DNA): TGTGCCAGCAGCGCCGTGACTAGCGGAGGTAGTTCGCACGAGCAGTACTTC. It is translated as CASSAVTSGGSSHEQYF. V and J are TRBV9 and TRBJ2-7, with TRBD2 matching 9 bases. The CDR3 totals 17 residues. With 3 bases clipped from V and 5 bases from J, the junction kept 15 bases outside the gene matches. Germline CDR1 SGDLS, CDR2 YYNGEE.

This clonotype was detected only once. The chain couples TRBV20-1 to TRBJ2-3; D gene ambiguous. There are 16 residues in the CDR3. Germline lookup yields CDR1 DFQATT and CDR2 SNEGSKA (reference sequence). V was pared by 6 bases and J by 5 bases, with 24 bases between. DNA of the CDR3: TGCAGTGCCGCGACCATAGCTTACTCCACCCTAGATACGCAGTATTTT. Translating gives CSAATIAYSTLDTQYF.

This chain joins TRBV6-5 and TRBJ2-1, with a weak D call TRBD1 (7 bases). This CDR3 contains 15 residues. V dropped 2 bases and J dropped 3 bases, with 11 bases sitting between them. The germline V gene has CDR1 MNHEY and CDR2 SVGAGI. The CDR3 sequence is CASSYGGGDYNEQFF. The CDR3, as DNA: TGTGCCAGCAGTTACGGAGGGGGCGACTACAATGAGCAGTTCTTC.

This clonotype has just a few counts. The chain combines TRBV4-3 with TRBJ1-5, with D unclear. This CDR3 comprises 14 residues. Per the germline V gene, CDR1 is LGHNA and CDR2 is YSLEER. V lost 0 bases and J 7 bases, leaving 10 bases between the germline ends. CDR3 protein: CASSQDVGYQPQHF. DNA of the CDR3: TGCGCCAGCAGCCAAGATGTGGGTTACCAGCCCCAGCATTTT.

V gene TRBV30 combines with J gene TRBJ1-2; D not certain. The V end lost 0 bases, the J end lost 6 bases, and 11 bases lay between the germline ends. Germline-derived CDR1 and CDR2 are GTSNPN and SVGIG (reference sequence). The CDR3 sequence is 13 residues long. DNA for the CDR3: TGTGCCTGGAGTGTACTTCTCGAGGATGGCTACACCTTC. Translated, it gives CAWSVLLEDGYTF.

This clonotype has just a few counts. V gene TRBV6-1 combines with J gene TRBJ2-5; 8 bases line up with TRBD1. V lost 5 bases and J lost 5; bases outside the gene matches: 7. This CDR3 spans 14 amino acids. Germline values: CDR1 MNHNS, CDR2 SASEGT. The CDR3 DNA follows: TGTGCCAGCAGTAAATGGACAGGGACGGAGACCCAGTACTTC. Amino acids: CASSKWTGTETQYF.

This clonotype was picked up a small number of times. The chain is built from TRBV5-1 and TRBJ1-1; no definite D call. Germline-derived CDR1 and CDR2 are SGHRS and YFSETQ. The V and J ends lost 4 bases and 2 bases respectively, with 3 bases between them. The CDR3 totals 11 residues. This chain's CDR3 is CASSDNTEAFF. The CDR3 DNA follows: TGCGCCAGCAGCGATAACACTGAAGCTTTCTTT. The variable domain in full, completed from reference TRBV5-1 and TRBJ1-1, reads KAGVTQTPRYLIKTRGQQVTLSCSPISGHRSVSWYQQTPGQGLQFLFEYFSETQRNKGNFPGRFSGRQFSNSRSEMNVSTLELGDSALYLCASSDNTEAFFGQGTRLTVV.

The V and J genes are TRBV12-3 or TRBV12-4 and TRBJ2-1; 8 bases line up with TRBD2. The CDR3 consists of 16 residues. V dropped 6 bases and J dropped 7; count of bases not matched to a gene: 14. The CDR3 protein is CASRSARGGRTNEQFF. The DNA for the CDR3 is TGTGCCAGCAGGTCCGCCCGGGGGGGCCGGACTAATGAGCAGTTCTTC.

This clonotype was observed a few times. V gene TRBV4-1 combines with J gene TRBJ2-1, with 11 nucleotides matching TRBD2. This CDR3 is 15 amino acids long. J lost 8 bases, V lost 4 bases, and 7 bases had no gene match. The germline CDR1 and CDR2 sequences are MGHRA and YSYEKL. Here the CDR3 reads CASSRGLAGKDEQFF. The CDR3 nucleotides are TGCGCCAGCAGCCGAGGACTAGCGGGTAAGGATGAGCAGTTCTTC.

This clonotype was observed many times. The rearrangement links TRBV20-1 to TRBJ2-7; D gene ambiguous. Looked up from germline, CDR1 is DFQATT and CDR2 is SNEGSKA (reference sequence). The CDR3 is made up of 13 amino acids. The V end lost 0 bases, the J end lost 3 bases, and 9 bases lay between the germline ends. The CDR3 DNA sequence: TGCAGTGCTAGAGAGTTGTCTAGCTACGAGCAGTACTTC. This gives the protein CSARELSSYEQYF.

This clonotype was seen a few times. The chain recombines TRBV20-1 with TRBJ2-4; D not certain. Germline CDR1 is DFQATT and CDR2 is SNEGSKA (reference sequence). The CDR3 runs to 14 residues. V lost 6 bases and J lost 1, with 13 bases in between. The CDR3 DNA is TGCAGTGCCACCTCGAGTGGTGCCAAAAACATTCAGTACTTC. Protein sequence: CSATSSGAKNIQYF.

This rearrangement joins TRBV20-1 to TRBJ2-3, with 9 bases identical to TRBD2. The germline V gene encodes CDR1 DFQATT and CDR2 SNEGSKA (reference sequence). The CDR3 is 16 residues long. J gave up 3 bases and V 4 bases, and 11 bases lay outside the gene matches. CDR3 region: CSANHFGGRATDTQYF. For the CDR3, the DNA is TGCAGTGCTAACCACTTCGGCGGGAGGGCGACAGATACGCAGTATTTT.

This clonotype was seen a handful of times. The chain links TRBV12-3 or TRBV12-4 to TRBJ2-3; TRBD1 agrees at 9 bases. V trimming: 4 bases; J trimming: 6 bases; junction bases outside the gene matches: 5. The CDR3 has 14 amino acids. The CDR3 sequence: CASSWTGEADTQYF. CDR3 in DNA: TGTGCCAGCAGTTGGACAGGGGAGGCGGATACGCAGTATTTT.

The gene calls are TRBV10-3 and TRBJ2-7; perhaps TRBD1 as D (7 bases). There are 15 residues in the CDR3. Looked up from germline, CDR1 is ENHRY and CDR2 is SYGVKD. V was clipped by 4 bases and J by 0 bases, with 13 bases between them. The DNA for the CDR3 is TGTGCCATCAGTGGAGCAGGGGGAGGCTCCTACGAGCAGTACTTC. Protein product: CAISGAGGGSYEQYF.

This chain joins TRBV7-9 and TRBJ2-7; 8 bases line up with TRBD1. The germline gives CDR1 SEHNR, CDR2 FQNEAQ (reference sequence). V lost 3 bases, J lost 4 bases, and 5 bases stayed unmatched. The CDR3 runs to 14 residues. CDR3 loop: CASSFTGDRYEQYF. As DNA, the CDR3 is TGTGCCAGCAGCTTCACAGGGGACAGGTACGAGCAGTACTTC. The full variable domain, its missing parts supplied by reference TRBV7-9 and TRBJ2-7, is DTGVSQNPRHKITKRGQNVTFRCDPISEHNRLYWYRQTLGQGPEFLTYFQNEAQLEKSRLLSDRFSAERPKGSFSTLEIQRTEQGDSAMYLCASSFTGDRYEQYFGPGTRLTVT.